These T cell receptor beta chains were read from a single sample in a study of shared clonotypes between healthy human individuals. Clones were sequenced by immunoSEQ multiplex PCR, and TCRdb holds only the in-frame ones, with some missing. This sample has about 520,000 clones, with approximately 94% found just once. Sequenced material: naive CD4+ T cells sorted from blood. These receptor sequences come from a woman aged 25 to 39 in good health. Each CDR3 is given with its conserved first and last residue. A D gene is named only where the DNA matches it firmly. Clone size, where shown, is once, few, many, or a class for clones that have expanded.

clone size	D gene	V gene	J gene	CDR3 DNA	CDR3 protein
once	TRBD2	TRBV27	TRBJ2-1	TGTGCCAGCAGTTTATTTAGGCGGGAGGGCCGGTCCTACAATGAGCAGTTCTTC	CASSLFRREGRSYNEQFF
-	TRBD2	TRBV25-1	TRBJ2-3	TGTGCCAGCACTGGGACTAGCGGGAGCCGAAGCACAGATACGCAGTATTTT	CASTGTSGSRSTDTQYF
-	-	TRBV7-8	TRBJ1-5	TGTGCCAGCAGCTTAGGCTCATCTCGACCATTTAGCAATCAGCCCCAGCATTTT	CASSLGSSRPFSNQPQHF
-	-	TRBV5-1	TRBJ2-1	TGCGCCAGCAGCCCCGACACAAAAACGTACAATGAGCAGTTCTTC	CASSPDTKTYNEQFF
-	-	TRBV7-2	TRBJ2-7	TGTGCCAGCAGCAGGCGGTACGAGCAGTACTTC	CASSRRYEQYF
-	-	TRBV4-1	TRBJ1-6	TGCGCCAGCAGAGGGTATTCGGACAGTAATTCACCCCTCCACTTT	CASRGYSDSNSPLHF
-	TRBD1	TRBV28	TRBJ1-2	TGTGCCAGCAGTGTCCGACAGGGGAACTATGGCTACACCTTC	CASSVRQGNYGYTF
-	-	TRBV19	TRBJ2-7	TGTGCCAGTAGTATGATCTCCCTCCGTCACGAGCAGTACTTC	CASSMISLRHEQYF
once	-	TRBV6-5	TRBJ1-2	TGTGCCAGCAGACCGGACAGCAACTATGGCTACACCTTC	CASRPDSNYGYTF
-	-	TRBV10-1	TRBJ2-7	TGCGCCAGCAGTGGGACTACCGGGGGCGACGAGCAGTACTTC	CASSGTTGGDEQYF
-	TRBD1	TRBV28	TRBJ2-7	TGTGCCAGCAGTTCGGACAGGGCCTACGAGCAGTACTTC	CASSSDRAYEQYF
-	-	TRBV6-5	TRBJ1-1	TGTGCCAGCAGTTACCCGCTATTGACAGTTTACACTGAAGCTTTCTTT	CASSYPLLTVYTEAFF
once	-	TRBV30	TRBJ2-3	TGTGCCTGGAGTCCCACAGATACGCAGTATTTT	CAWSPTDTQYF
-	TRBD1	TRBV19	TRBJ1-5	TGTGCCAGTAGTATAGTCCAGGGGGCCAATCAGCCCCAGCATTTT	CASSIVQGANQPQHF
-	-	TRBV20-1	TRBJ2-5	TGCAGTGCCGCCCGAGGGGAGACCCAGTACTTC	CSAARGETQYF
-	-	TRBV5-4	TRBJ2-7	TGTGCCAGCAGCCCGGCTCTCCCCGGAGCACACTACGAGCAGTACTTC	CASSPALPGAHYEQYF
-	-	TRBV5-1	TRBJ1-1	TGCGCCAGCAGCGGGGGACGGAAGAACACTGAAGCTTTCTTT	CASSGGRKNTEAFF
-	-	TRBV11-2	TRBJ2-4	TGTGCCAGCAGTTCGATGAGGGGAGACGGACCCAAAAACATTCAGTACTTC	CASSSMRGDGPKNIQYF
-	TRBD1	TRBV6-1	TRBJ2-1	TGTGCCAGCAGTGATACAGGGGATTATGAGCAGTTCTTC	CASSDTGDYEQFF
-	-	TRBV7-9	TRBJ2-6	TGTGCCAGCAGCCCAGGGGTTGGCATATCCTCTGGGGCCAACGTCCTGACTTTC	CASSPGVGISSGANVLTF
-	-	TRBV2	TRBJ2-2	TGTGCCAGCTATCCGGGGTTGGGCCCTGGGGAGCTGTTTTTT	CASYPGLGPGELFF
-	-	TRBV28	TRBJ1-3	TGTGCCAGCAGGCTCCCCACAGGAAACACCATATATTTT	CASRLPTGNTIYF
-	-	TRBV28	TRBJ1-2	TGTGCCAGCACCACCATGTCGGGCTACACCTTC	CASTTMSGYTF
-	-	TRBV5-1	TRBJ1-2	TGCGCCAGCAGCTGGGGCAGGTTAGGAGGCTACACCTTC	CASSWGRLGGYTF
-	-	TRBV9	TRBJ2-5	TGTGCCAGCAGCGTAGTCGGGGGCCTATTGGAGACCCAGTACTTC	CASSVVGGLLETQYF
-	-	TRBV28	TRBJ1-5	TGTGCCAGCAGTTCGCCACAGGCGAATGTGCAGCCCCAGCATTTT	CASSSPQANVQPQHF
-	-	TRBV23-1	TRBJ1-2	TGCGCCAGCAGCCTCTGGGAGGCACTACATGGCTACACCTTC	CASSLWEALHGYTF
-	-	TRBV6-1	TRBJ2-1	TGTGCCAGCAGTGCTGACATGAAGGTGGTCGGTGAGCAGTTCTTC	CASSADMKVVGEQFF
-	-	TRBV5-5	TRBJ2-5	TGTGCCAGCAGCTTGCTGGGGGCCTCGGAACAAGAGACCCAGTACTTC	CASSLLGASEQETQYF
-	TRBD2	TRBV5-1	TRBJ2-1	TGCGCCAGCAGCGCACGAGAACCGGGACTAGCGGGACGAAAGCAGTTCTTC	CASSAREPGLAGRKQFF
-	-	TRBV5-1	TRBJ2-1	TGCGCCAGCAGTCGACAGAGCTCCTACAATGAGCAGTTCTTC	CASSRQSSYNEQFF
-	TRBD2	TRBV5-1	TRBJ2-5	TGCGCCAGCAGCTTGGCCCCGGGAGGGGAGTACCAAGAGACCCAGTACTTC	CASSLAPGGEYQETQYF
-	TRBD1	TRBV28	TRBJ1-1	TGTGCCAGCAGTCCAGGACAGGGGGCGGATGAAGCTTTCTTT	CASSPGQGADEAFF
-	-	TRBV6-1	TRBJ2-3	TGTGCCAGCAGGGGGGGGCAGGGCGTAGATACGCAGTATTTT	CASRGGQGVDTQYF
-	TRBD2	TRBV18	TRBJ2-5	TGTGCCAGCTCACTCAACGGACTAGCGGGAGGGCCGCCTCAAGAGACCCAGTACTTC	CASSLNGLAGGPPQETQYF
-	-	TRBV2	TRBJ1-5	TGTGCCAGCAGTGAGAGGACAGCACAACAACCAATATTCGGGGCGGATAGCAATCAGCCCCAGCATTTT	CASSERTAQQPIFGADSNQPQHF
-	-	TRBV15	TRBJ2-7	TGTGCCACCAGCAGTGGGACTCCCTCGGCGTTCCACGAGCAGTACTTC	CATSSGTPSAFHEQYF
-	TRBD2	TRBV11-2	TRBJ2-7	TGTGCCAGCAGCTTCATGGCGGGAGGTAGCTACGAGCAGTACTTC	CASSFMAGGSYEQYF
-	-	TRBV11-2	TRBJ2-5	TGTGCCAGCAGCCCCAGGACAAAAGAGACCCAGTACTTC	CASSPRTKETQYF
-	-	TRBV6-5	TRBJ1-5	TGTGCCAGCAGTTACTTTGGGGGTTCTCAGCCCCAGCATTTT	CASSYFGGSQPQHF
-	TRBD1	TRBV7-3	TRBJ2-7	TGTGCCAGCAGCTCTGGACAGGGGGCGAGTGAGCAGTACTTC	CASSSGQGASEQYF
-	TRBD1	TRBV19	TRBJ2-7	TGTGCCAGTAGCCCGGGACAGGGGATCCGGGAGCAGTACTTC	CASSPGQGIREQYF
-	-	TRBV28	TRBJ1-2	TGTGCCAGCAGTTTAGGGCTAGAGGGGATCTATGGCTACACCTTC	CASSLGLEGIYGYTF
-	-	TRBV19	TRBJ1-5	TGTGCCAGTAGTTACGGGGCGGGGCAGCCCCAGCATTTT	CASSYGAGQPQHF
once	-	TRBV29-1	TRBJ2-7	TGCAGCGTTGATTACCAGGGGTCCTACGAGCAGTACTTC	CSVDYQGSYEQYF
-	-	TRBV5-1	TRBJ1-2	TGCGCCAGCAGCTTGGTCGCCGGACAGCAAGGCGACTATGGCTACACCTTC	CASSLVAGQQGDYGYTF
-	-	TRBV7-9	TRBJ1-1	TGTGCCAGCAGCTTAGCCGGGGGCAGGGGCCTTAACACTGAAGCTTTCTTT	CASSLAGGRGLNTEAFF
-	TRBD2	TRBV28	TRBJ2-7	TGTGCCAGCACCTTGGGACTAGCGGGGTACGAGCAGTACTTC	CASTLGLAGYEQYF
-	TRBD2	TRBV7-3	TRBJ2-1	TGTGCCAGCAGCTTATCAGGTAGCGGGAGAGCCAATGAGCAGTTCTTC	CASSLSGSGRANEQFF
-	TRBD1	TRBV6-4	TRBJ1-2	TGTGCCAGCAGCCGGACAGGGGGTAACTATGGCTACACCTTC	CASSRTGGNYGYTF
-	-	TRBV5-1	TRBJ1-5	TGCGCCAGCAGCTTTGGGCCCGGGGGGAAACAGCCCCAGCATTTT	CASSFGPGGKQPQHF